This TCR beta chain was sequenced during a study of T-cell reconstitution after alpha-beta-depleted transplantation in children. Germline loops: CDR1 MDHEN, CDR2 SYDVKM. V trimming: 6 bases; J trimming: 2 bases; junction bases outside the gene matches: 8. The CDR3 covers 15 residues. Using unique molecular identifiers, the investigators prepared the TCRbeta library. TCRdb re-derived calls from the PCR reads in MiXCR, one entry per CDR3 protein. The sample consists of 200,000 to 250,000 distinct CDR3 sequences, about 25% of them appearing once. This clonotype was found many times. The sequencing used PBMCs, collected before TCRalphabeta/CD19-depleted stem cell transplant. The sequence was obtained from a girl aged 2 to 9 with Fanconi anemia, due to receive a stem cell transplant. The genes are TRBV28 and TRBJ2-7; 9 bases map to TRBD1. CDR3 sequence (DNA): TGTGCCAGCAGACGAGGGACAGGGTGGGCCTACGAGCAGTACTTC. This encodes CASRRGTGWAYEQYF.